A selection of T cell receptor beta chains follows, all from one sample in a study of response to subunit inactivated influenza vaccine. TCRdb ran MiXCR on the RT-PCR reads and lists one entry per CDR3 protein. The sample includes more than 700,000 distinct CDR3 sequences, 21% of them seen just once. Sequencing was performed on PBMCs from blood, taken 4 to 6 days after vaccination. These TCRs come from a man aged 45-65 years who received an inactivated influenza vaccine. CDR3s include the opening cysteine and the closing phenylalanine or tryptophan. A D gene is named only where the DNA matches it firmly. A row's size may be missing; if present it is once, few, many or a size class.

len: 16; j_gene: TRBJ2-1; v_gene: TRBV5-1; d_gene: .; abundance: few; CDR3nt: TGCGCCAGCAGCATCCTTACAGGGAGCTCCTACAATGAGCAGTTCTTC; CDR3aa: CASSILTGSSYNEQFF
len: 16; j_gene: TRBJ2-1; v_gene: TRBV7-9; d_gene: TRBD2; abundance: many; CDR3nt: TGTGCCAGCAGCTTAGCAGCGGCGGGGGGGGACAATGAGCAGTTCTTC; CDR3aa: CASSLAAAGGDNEQFF
len: 14; j_gene: TRBJ2-1; v_gene: TRBV7-2; d_gene: TRBD2; abundance: many; CDR3nt: TGTGCCAGCAGCTTAGGGGCGGGAGACAATGAGCAGTTCTTC; CDR3aa: CASSLGAGDNEQFF
len: 17; j_gene: TRBJ1-5; v_gene: TRBV7-2; d_gene: TRBD1; abundance: many; CDR3nt: TGTGCCAGCAGCTTGGTTGGGACAGGGTATAGCAATCAGCCCCAGCATTTT; CDR3aa: CASSLVGTGYSNQPQHF
len: 16; j_gene: TRBJ2-1; v_gene: TRBV10-3; d_gene: .; abundance: few; CDR3nt: TGTGCCATCAGTGGCCCTCCACCCCGGTCCTACAATGAGCAGTTCTTC; CDR3aa: CAISGPPPRSYNEQFF
len: 15; j_gene: TRBJ2-7; v_gene: TRBV7-2; d_gene: TRBD1; abundance: .; CDR3nt: TGTGCCAGCAGGTGGGACAGGGGTGGGGCCTACGAGCAGTACTTC; CDR3aa: CASRWDRGGAYEQYF
len: 14; j_gene: TRBJ2-7; v_gene: TRBV4-2; d_gene: .; abundance: .; CDR3nt: TGTGCCAGCAGCCAAGGGTTGACTAGGGGCGAGCAGTACTTC; CDR3aa: CASSQGLTRGEQYF
len: 14; j_gene: TRBJ2-7; v_gene: TRBV2; d_gene: .; abundance: .; CDR3nt: TGTGCCAGCACCCCAGGGTGGAACAACTACGAGCAGTACTTC; CDR3aa: CASTPGWNNYEQYF
len: 14; j_gene: TRBJ1-2; v_gene: TRBV7-2; d_gene: TRBD1; abundance: .; CDR3nt: TGTGCCAGCAGCTTAGCGGGGACAGCGGATGGCTACACCTTC; CDR3aa: CASSLAGTADGYTF
len: 16; j_gene: TRBJ2-1; v_gene: TRBV9; d_gene: .; abundance: few; CDR3nt: TGTGCCAGCAGCGCCCCTATAGGGGGAGCCTACAATGAGCAGTTCTTC; CDR3aa: CASSAPIGGAYNEQFF
len: 13; j_gene: TRBJ1-1; v_gene: TRBV5-1; d_gene: .; abundance: few; CDR3nt: TGCGCCAGCGGTGTGGATGGAAACACTGAAGCTTTCTTT; CDR3aa: CASGVDGNTEAFF